The clone carrying this TCR beta chain appeared once. No antigen is known for it. The entry originates in a study of T-cell reconstitution after alpha-beta-depleted transplantation in children. General study results and limits: Hyperexpanded clones declined; after one year, newly produced T cells mostly supplied diversity. Approximately two months post-transplant, alpha-beta T cells reportedly originated from several hundred expanded graft clones. Elevated TCRbeta diversity at day 60 was traced, in some patients, to surviving recipient T cells and thymic progenitors.

Trimming cost V 5 bases and J 6 bases, with 16 bases left between them. Germline V gives CDR1 SGHDN, CDR2 FVKESK. The CDR3 consists of 15 residues. The authors prepared the TCRbeta library with unique molecular identifiers. TCRdb re-called the PCR reads through MiXCR, storing one row per CDR3 protein. The sample lists approximately 980,000 distinct CDR3 sequences; under 30% were seen once. The sequence was collected from a boy less than two years old who had a stem cell transplant for SCID, so the T cells may come from the graft donor. The material was PBMCs, mostly from graft donor cells, obtained 360 days after TCRalphabeta/CD19-depleted stem cell transplant. J is TRBJ2-2 and V is TRBV14; the D gene could be TRBD1 or TRBD2 (5 bases each). CDR3 bases: TGTGCCAGCAGCTCGTCGGGACCCTACGCCGGGGAGCTGTTTTTT. Amino acid sequence: CASSSSGPYAGELFF.